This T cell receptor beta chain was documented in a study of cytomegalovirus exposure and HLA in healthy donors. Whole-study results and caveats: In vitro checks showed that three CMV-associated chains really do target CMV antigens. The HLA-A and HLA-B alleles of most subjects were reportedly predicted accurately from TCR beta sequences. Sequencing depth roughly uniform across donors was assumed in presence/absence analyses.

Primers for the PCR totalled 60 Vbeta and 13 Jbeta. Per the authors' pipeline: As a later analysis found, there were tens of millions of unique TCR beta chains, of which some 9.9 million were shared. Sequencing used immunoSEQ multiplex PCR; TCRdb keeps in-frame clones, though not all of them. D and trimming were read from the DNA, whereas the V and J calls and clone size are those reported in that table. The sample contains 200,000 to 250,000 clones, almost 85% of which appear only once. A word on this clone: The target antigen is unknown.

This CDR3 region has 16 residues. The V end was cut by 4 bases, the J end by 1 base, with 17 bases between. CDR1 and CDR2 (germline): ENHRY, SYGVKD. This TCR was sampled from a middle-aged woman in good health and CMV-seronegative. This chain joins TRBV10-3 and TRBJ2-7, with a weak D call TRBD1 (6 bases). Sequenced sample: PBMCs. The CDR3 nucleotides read TGTGCCATCAGTGTCGAGACAGGACATACTTCCTACGAGCAGTACTTC. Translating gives CAISVETGHTSYEQYF.